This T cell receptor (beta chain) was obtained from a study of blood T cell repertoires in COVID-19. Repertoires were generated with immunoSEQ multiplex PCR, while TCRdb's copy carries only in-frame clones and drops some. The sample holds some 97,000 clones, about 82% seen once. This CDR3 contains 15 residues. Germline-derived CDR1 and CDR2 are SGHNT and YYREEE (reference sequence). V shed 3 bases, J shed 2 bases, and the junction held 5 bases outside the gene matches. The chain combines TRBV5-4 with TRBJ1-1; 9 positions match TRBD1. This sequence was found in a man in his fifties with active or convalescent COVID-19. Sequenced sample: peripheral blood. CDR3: CASSSRDRVNTEAFF. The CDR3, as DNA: TGTGCCAGCAGCTCCCGGGACAGGGTTAACACTGAAGCTTTCTTT.